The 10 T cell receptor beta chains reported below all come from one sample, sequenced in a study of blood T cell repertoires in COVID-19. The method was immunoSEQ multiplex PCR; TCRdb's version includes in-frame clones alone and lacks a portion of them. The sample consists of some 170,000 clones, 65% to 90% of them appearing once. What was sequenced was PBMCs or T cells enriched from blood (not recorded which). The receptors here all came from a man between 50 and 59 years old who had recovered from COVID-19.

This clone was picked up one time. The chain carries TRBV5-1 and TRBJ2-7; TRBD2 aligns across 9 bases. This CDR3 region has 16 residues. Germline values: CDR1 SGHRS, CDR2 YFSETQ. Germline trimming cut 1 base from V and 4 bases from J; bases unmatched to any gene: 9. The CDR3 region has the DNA TGCGCCAGCAGCTTGCAAACGACTAGCGGCTTATACGAGCAGTACTTC. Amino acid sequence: CASSLQTTSGLYEQYF. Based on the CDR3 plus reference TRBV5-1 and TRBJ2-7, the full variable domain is KAGVTQTPRYLIKTRGQQVTLSCSPISGHRSVSWYQQTPGQGLQFLFEYFSETQRNKGNFPGRFSGRQFSNSRSEMNVSTLELGDSALYLCASSLQTTSGLYEQYFGPGTRLTVT.

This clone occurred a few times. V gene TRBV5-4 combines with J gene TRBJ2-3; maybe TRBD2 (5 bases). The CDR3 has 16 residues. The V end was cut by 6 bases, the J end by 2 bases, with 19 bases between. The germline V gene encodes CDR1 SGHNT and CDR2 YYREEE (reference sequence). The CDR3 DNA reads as TGTGCCAGCAACCTTGGAGGCCTCGGCGACACAGATACGCAGTATTTT. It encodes CASNLGGLGDTDTQYF.

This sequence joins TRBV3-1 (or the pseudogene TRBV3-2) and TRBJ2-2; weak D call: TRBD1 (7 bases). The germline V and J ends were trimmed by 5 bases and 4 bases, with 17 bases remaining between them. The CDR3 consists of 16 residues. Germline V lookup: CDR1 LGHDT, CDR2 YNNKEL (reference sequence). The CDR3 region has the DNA TGTGCCAGCAGCAACGGACAGGTGGGACTCACCGGGGAGCTGTTTTTT. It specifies CASSNGQVGLTGELFF.

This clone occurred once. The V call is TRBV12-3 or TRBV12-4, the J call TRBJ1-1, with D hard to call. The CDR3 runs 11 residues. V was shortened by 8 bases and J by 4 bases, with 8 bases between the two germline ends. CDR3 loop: CASAGGTEAFF. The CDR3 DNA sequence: TGTGCCAGCGCAGGAGGCACTGAAGCTTTCTTT.

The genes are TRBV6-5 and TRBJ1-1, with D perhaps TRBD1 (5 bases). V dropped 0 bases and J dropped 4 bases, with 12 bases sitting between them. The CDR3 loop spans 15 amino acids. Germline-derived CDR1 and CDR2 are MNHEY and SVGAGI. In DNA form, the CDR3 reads TGTGCCAGCAGTTACTCTTTTCAGGGAGGCACTGAAGCTTTCTTT. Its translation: CASSYSFQGGTEAFF.

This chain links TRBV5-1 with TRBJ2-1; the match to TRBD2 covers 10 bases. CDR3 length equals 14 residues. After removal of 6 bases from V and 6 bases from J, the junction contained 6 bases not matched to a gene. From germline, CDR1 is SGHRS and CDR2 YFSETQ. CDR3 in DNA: TGCGCCAGCAAGATCCAGCGGGGGGGCAATGAGCAGTTCTTC. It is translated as CASKIQRGGNEQFF.

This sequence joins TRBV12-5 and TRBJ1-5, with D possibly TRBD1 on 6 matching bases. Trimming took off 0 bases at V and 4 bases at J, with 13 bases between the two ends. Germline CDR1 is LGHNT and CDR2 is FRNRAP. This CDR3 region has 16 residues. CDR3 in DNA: TGTGCTAGTGGTTTGGTACAAGGGGGATGGAATCAGCCCCAGCATTTT. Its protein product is CASGLVQGGWNQPQHF.

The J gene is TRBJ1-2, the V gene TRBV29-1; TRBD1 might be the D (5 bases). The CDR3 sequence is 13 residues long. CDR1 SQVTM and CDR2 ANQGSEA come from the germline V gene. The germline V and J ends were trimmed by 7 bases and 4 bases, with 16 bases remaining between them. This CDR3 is CSGEDRSPYGYTF. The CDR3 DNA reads TGCAGCGGGGAAGACAGATCCCCCTATGGCTACACCTTC.

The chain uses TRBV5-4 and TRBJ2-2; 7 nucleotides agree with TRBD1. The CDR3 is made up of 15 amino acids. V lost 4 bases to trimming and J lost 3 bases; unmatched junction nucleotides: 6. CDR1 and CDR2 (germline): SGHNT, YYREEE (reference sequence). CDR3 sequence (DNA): TGTGCCAGCAGCCCCCGGGACAGCTACACCGGGGAGCTGTTTTTT. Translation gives CASSPRDSYTGELFF.

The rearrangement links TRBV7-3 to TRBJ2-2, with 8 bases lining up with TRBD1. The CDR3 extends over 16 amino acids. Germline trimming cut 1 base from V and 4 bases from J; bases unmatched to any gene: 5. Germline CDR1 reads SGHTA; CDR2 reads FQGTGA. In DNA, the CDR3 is TGTGCCAGCAGCTTAAATCCAGACAGGGGCACCGGGGAGCTGTTTTTT. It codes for CASSLNPDRGTGELFF. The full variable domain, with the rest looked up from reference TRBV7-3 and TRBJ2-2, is GAGVSQTPSNKVTEKGKYVELRCDPISGHTALYWYRQSLGQGPEFLIYFQGTGAADDSGLPNDRFFAVRPEGSVSTLKIQRTERGDSAVYLCASSLNPDRGTGELFFGEGSRLTVL.